This T cell receptor beta chain came from a study of T cells in Graves' hyperthyroidism and ophthalmopathy. From RNA transcripts, TCR beta CDR3 regions were amplified. Carried out on the TCR CDR3, a first-round RT-PCR used the HTBI primer set. TCRdb fed the multiplex PCR reads into MiXCR, producing one record per CDR3 protein. The table has over 700,000 distinct CDR3 sequences, about two fifths seen once. Germline trimming cut 2 bases from V and 7 bases from J; bases unmatched to any gene: 4. The germline CDR1 and CDR2 sequences are SGDLS and YYNGEE. The length of the CDR3 is 14 residues. The source is a man between 18 and 35 years old with Graves' hyperthyroidism. The chain links TRBV9 to TRBJ1-2; 11 bases are shared with TRBD1. Sequenced input: blood. CDR3 residues: CASSVGTGGGGYTF. CDR3 nucleotide sequence: TGTGCCAGCAGCGTTGGGACAGGGGGTGGTGGCTACACCTTC.